The TCR beta chain described here comes from a study of blood T cells in healthy people across ages. Germline V gives CDR1 SGDLS, CDR2 YYNGEE. The CDR3 is 14 residues long. With V trimmed by 6 bases and J by 10 bases, 11 bases remained unmatched. Sample-barcoded 5' priming and a J-beta primer mix drove a second PCR of 7 to 11 cycles. MiXCR was run by TCRdb on the 5' RACE reads, yielding one entry per CDR3 protein. This table holds fewer than 2,000,000 distinct CDR3 sequences, 39% found once. This clonotype showed up just a few times. V gene TRBV9 combines with J gene TRBJ2-1, with 9 bases identical to TRBD1. Sequenced material: blood. The TCR was taken from a human donor in good health. The CDR3 sequence is CASTRTGDSEEQFF. The CDR3 coding sequence is TGTGCCAGCACGAGGACAGGGGACTCGGAGGAGCAGTTCTTC.